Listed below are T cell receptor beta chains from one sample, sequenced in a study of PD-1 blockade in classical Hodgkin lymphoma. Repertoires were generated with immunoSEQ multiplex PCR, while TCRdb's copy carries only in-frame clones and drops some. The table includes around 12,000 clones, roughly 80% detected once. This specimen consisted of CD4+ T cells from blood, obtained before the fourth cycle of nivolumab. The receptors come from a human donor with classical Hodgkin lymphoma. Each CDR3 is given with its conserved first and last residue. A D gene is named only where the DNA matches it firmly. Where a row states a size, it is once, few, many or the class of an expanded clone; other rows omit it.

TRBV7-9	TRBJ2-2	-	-	TGTGCCAGCAGCACCGATGCGGGAAACACCGGGGAGCTGTTTTTT	CASSTDAGNTGELFF
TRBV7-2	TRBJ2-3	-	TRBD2	TGTGCCAGCAGCTTAACGGTAGCGGGAAGGGGCACAGATACGCAGTATTTT	CASSLTVAGRGTDTQYF
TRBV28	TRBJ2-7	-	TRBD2	TGTGCCAGCAGCGTAGCGGGTCGCAGCTCCTACGAGCAGTACTTC	CASSVAGRSSYEQYF
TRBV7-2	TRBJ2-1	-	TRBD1	TGTGCCAGCAGTTACGGAGGACAGGCATACAATGAGCAGTTCTTC	CASSYGGQAYNEQFF
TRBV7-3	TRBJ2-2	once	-	TGTGCCAGCAGCCAAGTTGGGGGGAACACCGGGGAGCTGTTTTTT	CASSQVGGNTGELFF
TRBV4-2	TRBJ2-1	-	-	TGTGCCAGCAGCCCCCCAGGGGACAATGAGCAGTTCTTC	CASSPPGDNEQFF
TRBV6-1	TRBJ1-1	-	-	TGTGCCAGCAGTGATTGGGGTAGCCTGGGGGGCGATGCTACTGAAGCTTTCTTT	CASSDWGSLGGDATEAFF
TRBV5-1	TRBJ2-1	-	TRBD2	TGCGCCAGCAGCTTGGAGGCCTGGCGGGGGGCCGCGGGGGAGCAGTTCTTC	CASSLEAWRGAAGEQFF
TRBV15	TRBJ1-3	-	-	TGTGCCACCAGCAGAGATGGGTTGTTTGTCTCTGGAAACACCATATATTTT	CATSRDGLFVSGNTIYF
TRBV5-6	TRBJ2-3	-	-	TGTGCCAGCAGCTTGCGGGCGAACACAGATACGCAGTATTTT	CASSLRANTDTQYF
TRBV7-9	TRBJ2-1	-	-	TGTGCCAGCAGCTTAGATCTCCAGAGAACACAGTTCTTC	CASSLDLQRTQFF
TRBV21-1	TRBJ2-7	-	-	TGTGCCAGCAGCCTCACAGACAGTGACTACGAGCAGTACTTC	CASSLTDSDYEQYF
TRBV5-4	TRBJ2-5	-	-	TGTGCCAGCAGCTACGGACAGGGAGGGGTTGGGAAAGAGACCCAGTACTTC	CASSYGQGGVGKETQYF
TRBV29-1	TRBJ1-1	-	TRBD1	TGCAGCGGGAACAGGGGCCCCACTGAAGCTTTCTTT	CSGNRGPTEAFF
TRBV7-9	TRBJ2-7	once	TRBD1	TGTGCCAGCAGTTGGACAGGGTTATCCTACGAGCAGTACTTC	CASSWTGLSYEQYF
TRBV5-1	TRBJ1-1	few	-	TGCGCCAGCAGCGCCGGAGGGTTGAACACTGAAGCTTTCTTT	CASSAGGLNTEAFF
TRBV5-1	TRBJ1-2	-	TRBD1	TGCGCCAGCAGCTTGACAGGGGCCGACTCCTCCTATGGCTACACCTTC	CASSLTGADSSYGYTF
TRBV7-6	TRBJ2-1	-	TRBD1	TGTGCCAGCACCATAGGGGGACAGGGCTACAATGAGCAGTTCTTC	CASTIGGQGYNEQFF
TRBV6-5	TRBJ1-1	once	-	TGTGCCAGCAGTCACGGTGGGGGGCGAAGGACTGAAGCTTTCTTT	CASSHGGGRRTEAFF
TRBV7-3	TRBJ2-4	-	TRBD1	TGTGCCAGCAGCTTAGGACAGGGGGCCGGCAAAAACATTCAGTACTTC	CASSLGQGAGKNIQYF
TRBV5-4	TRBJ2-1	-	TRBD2	TGTGCCAGCAGCTCAACACTAGCGGGAGGCTCCTACAATGAGCAGTTCTTC	CASSSTLAGGSYNEQFF
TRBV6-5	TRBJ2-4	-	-	TGTGCCAGCAGTGGTGACAGAGACAAAAACATTCAGTACTTC	CASSGDRDKNIQYF
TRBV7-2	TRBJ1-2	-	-	TGTGCCAGCAGCTTAGCGGGCTATGGCTACACCTTC	CASSLAGYGYTF
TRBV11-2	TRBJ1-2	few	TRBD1	TGTGCCAGCAGCTTAGGACAGGGGCGTAACTATGGCTACACCTTC	CASSLGQGRNYGYTF
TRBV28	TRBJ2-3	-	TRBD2	TGTGCCAGCAGTACTAGCGGGAGAGGACCAGATACGCAGTATTTT	CASSTSGRGPDTQYF
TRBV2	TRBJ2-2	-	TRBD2	TGTGCCAGCAGCCTCAGGGCGGGAGATAACACCGGGGAGCTGTTTTTT	CASSLRAGDNTGELFF